Here is one T cell receptor (beta chain) with its context. The entry originates in a study of shared clonotypes between healthy human individuals. This table comes from immunoSEQ multiplex PCR, and its TCRdb copy is limited to in-frame clones, with some not included. The sample lists roughly 1,000,000 clones; 70% to 80% were seen once. Sequenced: memory CD4+ T cells from PBMCs. Subset noted: CD45RA-negative fraction. The clonotype was recovered from a man aged 18 to 30 in good health. Some clones in this sample may be carry-over from other donors' samples.

Here the CDR3 DNA reads TGTGCCATCAGTGACCGCGGACGGATACCCAAGTTCTTC. This encodes CAISDRGRIPKFF. The rearrangement uses TRBV10-3 and TRBJ2-1; D remains unclear. This CDR3 spans 13 amino acids. CDR1 and CDR2 (germline): ENHRY, SYGVKD. The germline V and J ends were trimmed by 3 bases and 14 bases, with 17 bases remaining between them.